These 14 T cell receptor beta chains share one sample of origin, sequenced in a study of blood T cells in healthy people across ages. PCR was performed a second time for 7 to 11 cycles using a sample-barcoded 5' primer and a J-beta primer mix. From the 5' RACE reads, TCRdb called clonotypes with MiXCR, one entry per CDR3 protein. Among fewer than 1.5 million distinct CDR3 sequences listed, about 40% were seen once. Specimen: blood. The receptors come from a woman under 30 in good health.

The chain combines TRBV9 with TRBJ2-1; 8 bases are shared with TRBD1. The CDR3 runs to 18 residues. With 1 base clipped from V and 0 bases from J, the junction kept 9 bases outside the gene matches. CDR1 is SGDLS, CDR2 YYNGEE, per germline. This chain's CDR3 is CASSVFPDRDSSYNEQFF. The CDR3, as DNA: TGTGCCAGCAGCGTATTCCCGGACAGGGACAGCTCCTACAATGAGCAGTTCTTC.

This clonotype turned up a few times. The rearrangement joins TRBV6-6 to TRBJ1-1; D not resolved. CDR3 length: 11 residues. V shed 2 bases and J shed 11 bases, with 9 bases lying between them. CDR1 is MNHNY, CDR2 SVGAGI, per germline (reference sequence). CDR3 sequence (DNA): TGTGCCAGCAGTTACCAGTTTAAGGCTTTCTTT. Its translation: CASSYQFKAFF.

The genes are TRBV28 and TRBJ2-5; D is perhaps TRBD1 (6 bases). V gave up 5 bases and J gave up 2 bases, with 15 bases separating them. The CDR3 sequence is 15 residues long. The germline V gene encodes CDR1 MDHEN and CDR2 SYDVKM. CDR3 in amino acids: CASSRGGTKQETQYF. CDR3 DNA sequence: TGTGCCAGCAGTCGAGGGGGTACAAAGCAAGAGACCCAGTACTTC.

The rearrangement joins TRBV7-2 to TRBJ2-3; D not certain. The V and J ends lost 5 bases and 10 bases respectively, with 19 bases between them. The CDR3 has 14 residues. Germline V gene lookup returns CDR1 SGHTA and CDR2 FQGNSA. The CDR3 DNA reads as TGTGCCAGCAGCGTAGGTCAAGGCGCGTGGGCGCAGTATTTT. It specifies CASSVGQGAWAQYF.

This clonotype was observed a few times. The rearrangement links TRBV29-1 to TRBJ1-1; 7 bases match TRBD1. Per germline, CDR1 SQVTM and CDR2 ANQGSEA. V dropped 5 bases and J dropped 6; count of bases not matched to a gene: 12. This CDR3 has 14 residues. CDR3 loop: CSVTQGPLLAEAFF. CDR3 coding DNA: TGCAGCGTTACACAGGGGCCCCTTCTGGCTGAAGCTTTCTTT.

The genes are TRBV20-1 and TRBJ2-1; 8 bases line up with TRBD2. Germline loops: CDR1 DFQATT, CDR2 SNEGSKA (reference sequence). The V and J ends lost 3 bases and 4 bases, in that order; junction bases with no gene match: 5. The CDR3 totals 14 residues. This CDR3 reads CSARITSGYNEQFF. The CDR3 DNA reads as TGCAGTGCTAGGATTACTAGCGGATACAATGAGCAGTTCTTC.

The chain couples TRBV24-1 to TRBJ2-3; the D gene is possibly TRBD2 (6 bases). V lost 4 bases and J lost 1, with 11 bases in between. Germline CDR1 is KGHDR and CDR2 is SFDVKD. The CDR3 is 15 amino acids. The CDR3 bases are TGTGCCACCAGTGAAAGAGGGAGGCGCACAGATACGCAGTATTTT. Encoded protein: CATSERGRRTDTQYF.

This sequence joins TRBV10-3 and TRBJ1-2; 7 bases fit TRBD1. Germline V gives CDR1 ENHRY, CDR2 SYGVKD. Losses at the gene ends were 2 bases for V and 4 bases for J; bases not matched to a gene: 4. The CDR3 has 14 residues. Written as DNA, the CDR3 is TGTGCCATCAGTGAGAGACAGGGAGGCTATGGCTACACCTTC. It specifies CAISERQGGYGYTF.

This sequence joins TRBV27 and TRBJ1-6; D is uncertain. V lost 5 bases to trimming and J lost 6 bases, with 11 bases between them. CDR3 length: 14 residues. Germline V CDR1 and CDR2: MNHEY, SMNVEV (reference sequence). In DNA form, the CDR3 reads TGTGCCAGCAGTCCCCGGCTCGGTAATTCACCCCTCCACTTT. Its translation: CASSPRLGNSPLHF.

The CDR3 is CASSQEGTVANYGYTF. CDR3 nucleotides: TGCGCCAGCAGCCAAGAAGGGACAGTAGCTAACTATGGCTACACCTTC. The V and J genes are TRBV5-1 and TRBJ1-2; 7 nucleotides match TRBD1. This CDR3 region has 16 residues. After removal of 4 bases from V and 0 bases from J, the junction contained 9 bases not matched to a gene. Germline V CDR1 and CDR2: SGHRS, YFSETQ.

The gene calls are TRBV3-1 and TRBJ2-3; 7 nucleotides match TRBD2. This CDR3 spans 16 amino acids. J gave up 3 bases and V 4 bases, and 10 bases lay outside the gene matches. CDR1 LGHDT and CDR2 YNNKEL come from the germline V gene (reference sequence). CDR3 amino acids: CASSPSGVTSTDTQYF. In DNA form, the CDR3 reads TGTGCCAGCAGCCCCAGCGGGGTGACTTCTACAGATACGCAGTATTTT.

This clonotype was detected only a few times. This chain links TRBV9 with TRBJ2-2; perhaps D is TRBD1 or TRBD2 (5 bases each). CDR1 and CDR2 (germline): SGDLS, YYNGEE. The CDR3 has 15 amino acids. Trimming removed 0 bases at V and 8 bases at J, with 14 bases between. The CDR3 spells CASSVGGGPTGELFF. For the CDR3, the DNA is TGTGCCAGCAGCGTAGGTGGGGGTCCCACAGGGGAGCTGTTTTTT.

V is TRBV29-1 and J is TRBJ2-7, with a possible D match to TRBD2 (5 bases). V shed 4 bases and J shed 6 bases, with 7 bases lying between them. The CDR3 extends over 10 amino acids. Germline loops: CDR1 SQVTM, CDR2 ANQGSEA. This chain's CDR3 is CSVGAGEQYF. CDR3 in DNA: TGCAGCGTTGGGGCGGGCGAGCAGTACTTC.

The rearrangement joins TRBV18 to TRBJ1-1; TRBD1 agrees at 8 bases. This CDR3 has 14 amino acids. The germline V gene encodes CDR1 KGHSH and CDR2 LQKENI. The junction had 10 bases not matched to a gene; V was cut back by 2 bases and J by 11 bases. The CDR3 loop reads CASSPRLQGAKAFF. In DNA, the CDR3 is TGTGCCAGCTCACCAAGACTCCAGGGGGCGAAGGCTTTCTTT.